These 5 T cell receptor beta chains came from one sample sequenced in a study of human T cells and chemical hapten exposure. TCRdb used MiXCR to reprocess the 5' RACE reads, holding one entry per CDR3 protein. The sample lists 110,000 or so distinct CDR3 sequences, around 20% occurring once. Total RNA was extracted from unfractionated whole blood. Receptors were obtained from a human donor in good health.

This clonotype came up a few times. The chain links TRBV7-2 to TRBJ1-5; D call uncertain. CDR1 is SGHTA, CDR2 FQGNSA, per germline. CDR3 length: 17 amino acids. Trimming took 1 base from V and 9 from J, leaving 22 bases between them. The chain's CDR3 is CASSLVYSGRGSWPQHF. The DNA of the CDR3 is TGTGCCAGCAGCTTAGTTTATTCCGGTCGGGGTTCCTGGCCCCAGCATTTT.

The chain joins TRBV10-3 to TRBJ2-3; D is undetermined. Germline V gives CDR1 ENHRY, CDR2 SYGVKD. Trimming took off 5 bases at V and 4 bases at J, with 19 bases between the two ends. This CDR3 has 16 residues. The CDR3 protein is CAISPSTVRVADTQYF. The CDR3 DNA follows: TGTGCCATCAGTCCAAGCACAGTTAGGGTGGCAGATACGCAGTATTTT.

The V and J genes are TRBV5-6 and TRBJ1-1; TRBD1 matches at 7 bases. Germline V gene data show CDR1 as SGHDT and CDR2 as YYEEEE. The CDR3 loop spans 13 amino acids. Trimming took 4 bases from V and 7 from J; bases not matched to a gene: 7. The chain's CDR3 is CASSAGQWVEAFF. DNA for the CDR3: TGTGCCAGCAGCGCGGGACAGTGGGTTGAAGCTTTCTTT.

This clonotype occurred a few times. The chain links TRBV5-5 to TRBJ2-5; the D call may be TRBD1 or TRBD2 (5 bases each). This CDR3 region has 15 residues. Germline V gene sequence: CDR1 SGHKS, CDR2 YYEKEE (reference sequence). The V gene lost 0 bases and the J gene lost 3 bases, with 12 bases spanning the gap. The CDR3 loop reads CASSLDGTAEETQYF. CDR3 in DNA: TGTGCCAGCAGCTTGGACGGGACGGCTGAAGAGACCCAGTACTTC.

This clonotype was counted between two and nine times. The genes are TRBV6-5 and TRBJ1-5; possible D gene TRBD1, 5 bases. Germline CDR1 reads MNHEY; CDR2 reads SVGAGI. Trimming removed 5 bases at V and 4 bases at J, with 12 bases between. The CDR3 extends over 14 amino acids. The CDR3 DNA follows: TGTGCCAGCAGTCGGGACCCGGGGAATCAGCCCCAGCATTTT. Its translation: CASSRDPGNQPQHF.